This T cell receptor beta chain was recorded in a study of CD8+ T cells in alopecia areata. About the research overall: Treated patients swallowed 5 to 10 mg of oral tofacitinib twice daily. Study-level findings and limits: Lesional scalp, notably in alopecia totalis/universalis, had clonality above that of normal scalp. Having one nonresponder leaves uncertain how baseline CD8+ expansion relates to response.

CDR3 length: 14 residues. Germline CDR1 reads GTSNPN; CDR2 reads SVGIG (reference sequence). V was trimmed by 4 bases and J by 8 bases, leaving 20 bases between them. Following RNA extraction, reverse transcription yielded cDNA that acted as the sequencing template. TCRdb's copy holds only in-frame clones and misses some; the assay was immunoSEQ multiplex PCR. Of 200,000 to 250,000 clones listed, around two fifths are singletons. Treatment meaning: oral pan-JAK inhibitor, 5-10 mg twice daily. Starting from PBMCs, sorting isolated CD4+ and CD8+ T cells. This clone showed up just a few times. The antigen is undetermined.

The chain couples TRBV30 to TRBJ1-2, with D possibly matching TRBD1 (6 bases). The specimen was CD4+ T cells sorted from blood, collected between weeks 30 and 35, from a patient treated with tofacitinib. This receptor was identified in a human donor with alopecia areata. In DNA form, the CDR3 reads TGTGCCTGGACTCCCTGGGGGGGGGCCGCGGGCTACACCTTC. It encodes CAWTPWGGAAGYTF.